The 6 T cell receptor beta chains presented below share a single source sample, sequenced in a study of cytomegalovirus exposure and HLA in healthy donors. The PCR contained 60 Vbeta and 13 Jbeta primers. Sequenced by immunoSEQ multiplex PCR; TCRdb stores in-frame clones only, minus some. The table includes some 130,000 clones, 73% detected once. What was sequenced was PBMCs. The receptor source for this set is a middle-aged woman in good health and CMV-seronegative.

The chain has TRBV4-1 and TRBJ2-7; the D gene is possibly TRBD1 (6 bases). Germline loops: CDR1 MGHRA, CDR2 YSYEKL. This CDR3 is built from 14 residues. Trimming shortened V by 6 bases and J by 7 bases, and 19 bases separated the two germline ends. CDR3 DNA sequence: TGCGCCAGCAGGCACCAGGGGCGCAGCGGTGAGCAGTACTTC. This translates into CASRHQGRSGEQYF.

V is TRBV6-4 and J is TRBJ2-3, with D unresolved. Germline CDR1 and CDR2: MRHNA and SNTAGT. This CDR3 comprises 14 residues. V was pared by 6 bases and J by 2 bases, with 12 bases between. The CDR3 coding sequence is TGTGCCAGCAGATCCGGTGCCTACACAGATACGCAGTATTTT. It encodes CASRSGAYTDTQYF.

In DNA, the CDR3 is TGTGCCAGCAGCTTAGGGGGGACAGCGAACACCGGGGAGCTGTTTTTT. This encodes CASSLGGTANTGELFF. The gene calls are TRBV11-1 and TRBJ2-2; 7 nucleotides match TRBD1. Trimming removed 1 base from V and 0 bases from J; junction bases left unmatched: 2. The germline V gene encodes CDR1 SGHAT and CDR2 FQDESV (reference sequence). The CDR3 is 16 residues long.

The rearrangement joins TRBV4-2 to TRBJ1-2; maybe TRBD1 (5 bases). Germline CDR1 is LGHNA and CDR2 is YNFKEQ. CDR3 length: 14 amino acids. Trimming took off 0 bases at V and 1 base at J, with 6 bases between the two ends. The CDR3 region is CASSQDQGNYGYTF. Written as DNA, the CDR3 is TGTGCCAGCAGCCAAGATCAGGGTAACTATGGCTACACCTTC.

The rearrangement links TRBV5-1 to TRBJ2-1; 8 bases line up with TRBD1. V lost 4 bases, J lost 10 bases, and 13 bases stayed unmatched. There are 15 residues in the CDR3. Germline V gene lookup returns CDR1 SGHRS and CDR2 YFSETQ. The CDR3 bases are TGCGCCAGCAGCCTCCGGGACAGGCTTAGTAAAGAGCAGTTCTTC. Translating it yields CASSLRDRLSKEQFF.

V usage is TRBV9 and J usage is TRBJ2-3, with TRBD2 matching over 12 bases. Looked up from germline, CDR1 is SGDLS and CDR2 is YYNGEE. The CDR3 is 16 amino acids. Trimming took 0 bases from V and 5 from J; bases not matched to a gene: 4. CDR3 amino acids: CASSVEASGGGDTQYF. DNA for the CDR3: TGTGCCAGCAGCGTAGAGGCTAGCGGGGGGGGAGATACGCAGTATTTT.